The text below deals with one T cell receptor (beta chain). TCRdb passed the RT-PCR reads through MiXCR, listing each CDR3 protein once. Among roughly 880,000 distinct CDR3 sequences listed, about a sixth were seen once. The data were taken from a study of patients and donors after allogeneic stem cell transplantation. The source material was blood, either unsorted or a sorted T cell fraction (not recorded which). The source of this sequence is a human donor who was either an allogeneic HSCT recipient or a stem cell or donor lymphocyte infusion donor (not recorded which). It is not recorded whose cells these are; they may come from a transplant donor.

This chain's CDR3 is CASSLSLTGPRNQPQHF. The CDR3 DNA follows: TGTGCCAGCAGTTTATCGTTAACAGGACCGCGGAATCAGCCCCAGCATTTT. The chain employs TRBV27 and TRBJ1-5; the D gene is possibly TRBD1 (5 bases). CDR1 is MNHEY and CDR2 is SMNVEV in the germline V gene (reference sequence). The CDR3 spans 17 residues. Trimming took 0 bases from V and 4 from J, leaving 16 bases between them.